A single sample gave rise to the 24 T cell receptor beta chains below, sequenced in a study of T cell responses to AZD1222 COVID-19 vaccine. Some clones are missing from TCRdb's copy, which holds only in-frame ones; the method was immunoSEQ multiplex PCR. The sample records 60,000 to 75,000 clones, around 90% being singletons. The source material was peripheral blood, sampled on day 0 of AZD1222 vaccination. All receptors come from an adult in good health.

The rearrangement links TRBV2 to TRBJ1-5; weak D call: TRBD1 (5 bases). Per germline, CDR1 SNHLY and CDR2 FYNNEI. The CDR3 extends over 15 amino acids. With 4 bases removed from V and 3 bases from J, the gap between germline ends came to 13 bases. The CDR3 reads CASSGQTKYNQPQHF. Written as DNA, the CDR3 is TGTGCCAGCAGTGGACAGACAAAGTACAATCAGCCCCAGCATTTT.

The V and J genes are TRBV6-5 and TRBJ1-5, with 7 bases aligning to TRBD1. CDR1 and CDR2 from the germline V gene are MNHEY and SVGAGI. V shed 6 bases, J shed 5 bases, and the junction held 4 bases outside the gene matches. CDR3 size: 13 residues. CDR3 in amino acids: CASRRTGDQPQHF. CDR3 bases: TGTGCCAGCAGACGGACAGGTGATCAGCCCCAGCATTTT.

CDR3: CASSPPARGYGYTF. CDR3 DNA: TGTGCCAGCTCACCGCCAGCACGTGGGTATGGCTACACCTTC. This chain uses TRBV18 with TRBJ1-2; no firm D call. Germline V CDR1 and CDR2: KGHSH, LQKENI. The CDR3 extends over 14 amino acids. V shed 3 bases and J shed 5 bases, with 13 bases lying between them. The variable domain in full, completed from reference TRBV18 and TRBJ1-2, reads NAGVMQNPRHLVRRRGQEARLRCSPMKGHSHVYWYRQLPEEGLKFMVYLQKENIIDESGMPKERFSAEFPKEGPSILRIQQVVRGDSAAYFCASSPPARGYGYTFGSGTRLTVV.

The V and J genes are TRBV5-8 and TRBJ1-1; D not resolved. The germline gives CDR1 SGHTS, CDR2 YDEGEE. This CDR3 comprises 11 residues. V was cut by 2 bases and J by 3 bases, with 2 bases left in between. In DNA, the CDR3 is TGTGCCAGCAGCTTATACACTGAAGCTTTCTTT. The encoded protein is CASSLYTEAFF.

The genes are TRBV5-1 and TRBJ1-6; TRBD1 matches at 9 bases. The germline V gene has CDR1 SGHRS and CDR2 YFSETQ. The V and J ends lost 6 bases and 6 bases, in that order; junction bases with no gene match: 7. This CDR3 region has 15 residues. This CDR3 reads CASTPGTGTNSPLHF. CDR3 DNA: TGCGCCAGCACTCCCGGGACAGGGACTAATTCACCCCTCCACTTT.

The chain is built from TRBV19 and TRBJ1-5; D is unclear. The V end was cut by 4 bases, the J end by 0 bases, with 7 bases between. The CDR3 sequence is 14 residues long. Germline V gene sequence: CDR1 LNHDA, CDR2 SQIVND (reference sequence). CDR3 sequence reads: CASSKPSSNQPQHF. In DNA, the CDR3 is TGTGCCAGTAGTAAGCCCTCTAGCAATCAGCCCCAGCATTTT.

J is TRBJ2-5 and V is TRBV7-7, with TRBD2 matching 11 bases. With 3 bases clipped from V and 4 bases from J, the junction kept 4 bases outside the gene matches. The CDR3 totals 15 residues. Germline-derived CDR1 and CDR2 are SSHAT and FNYEAQ (reference sequence). CDR3: CASSLTSGEGETQYF. As DNA, the CDR3 is TGTGCCAGCAGCTTGACTAGCGGGGAGGGAGAGACCCAGTACTTC.

The J gene is TRBJ1-2, the V gene TRBV28; D unclear. V dropped 6 bases and J dropped 10 bases, with 15 bases sitting between them. Germline V gene data show CDR1 as MDHEN and CDR2 as SYDVKM. This CDR3 has 12 residues. CDR3: CASRSDKRDYTF. The CDR3 nucleotides read TGTGCCAGCAGGTCCGATAAGAGGGACTACACCTTC.

J is TRBJ2-1 and V is TRBV20-1; 9 nucleotides match TRBD2. V gave up 3 bases and J gave up 3 bases; unmatched junction bases: 3. Germline lookup yields CDR1 DFQATT and CDR2 SNEGSKA (reference sequence). The CDR3 covers 14 residues. The CDR3 protein is CSASSGGLYNEQFF. CDR3 bases: TGCAGTGCTAGTAGCGGGGGACTCTACAATGAGCAGTTCTTC.

A note on this clone: One junction end disagrees with the germline gene, perhaps due to a read error. V is TRBV6-5 and J is TRBJ1-1; D not resolved. The CDR3 is 14 residues long. From germline, CDR1 is MNHEY and CDR2 SVGAGI. The CDR3 bases are TGTGCCAGCAGTCCCAACAGATGGACCGGTGGGATGGTCTTT. This codes for CASSPNRWTGGMVF.

V usage is TRBV7-6 and J usage is TRBJ2-2; tentatively, D is TRBD2 (5 bases). Trimming stripped 7 bases from V and 1 base from J, with 7 bases between. The CDR3 consists of 13 residues. Germline CDR1 SGHVS, CDR2 FNYEAQ. The CDR3: CASTRGNTGELFF. The DNA for the CDR3 is TGTGCCAGCACTCGGGGGAACACCGGGGAGCTGTTTTTT.

This clone was picked up one time. The chain uses TRBV7-3 and TRBJ2-3, with 9 bases matching TRBD2. V lost 0 bases and J lost 5; bases outside the gene matches: 6. Germline CDR1 reads SGHTA; CDR2 reads FQGTGA. There are 16 residues in the CDR3. The CDR3 nucleotides read TGTGCCAGCAGCTTAACGACAAGCGGGGGGCAAGATACGCAGTATTTT. This translates into CASSLTTSGGQDTQYF.

This clone showed up just once. The J gene is TRBJ2-7, the V gene TRBV19; 8 nucleotides agree with TRBD1. This CDR3 contains 14 residues. Germline-derived CDR1 and CDR2 are LNHDA and SQIVND (reference sequence). Germline trimming cut 4 bases from V and 2 bases from J; bases unmatched to any gene: 4. The CDR3 here is CASSTMTGAYEQYF. Here the CDR3 DNA reads TGTGCCAGTAGTACAATGACAGGGGCCTACGAGCAGTACTTC.

The V gene is TRBV5-4, the J gene TRBJ1-2; D remains ambiguous. V was pared by 2 bases and J by 3 bases, with 11 bases between. The CDR3 runs to 14 residues. CDR1 SGHNT and CDR2 YYREEE come from the germline V gene (reference sequence). The CDR3 protein is CASSLPGGDYGYTF. In nucleotides, the CDR3 is TGTGCCAGCAGCTTACCTGGTGGGGACTATGGCTACACCTTC.

The rearrangement joins TRBV7-8 to TRBJ1-6; D is undetermined. The V and J ends lost 7 bases and 0 bases respectively, with 16 bases between them. CDR1 is SGHVS and CDR2 is FQNEAQ in the germline V gene. This CDR3 region has 17 residues. The CDR3 sequence is CASKTHHWGSYNSPLHF. Written as DNA, the CDR3 is TGTGCCAGCAAAACGCACCACTGGGGCTCCTATAATTCACCCCTCCACTTT.

The chain links TRBV30 to TRBJ1-6; D is perhaps TRBD1 (5 bases). The CDR3 is 14 residues long. The V gene's germline CDR1 is GTSNPN and CDR2 SVGIG (reference sequence). The germline V and J ends were trimmed by 0 bases and 10 bases, with 13 bases remaining between them. The CDR3: CAWSVGQGSSPLHF. The CDR3 DNA follows: TGTGCCTGGAGTGTTGGGCAGGGCAGCTCACCCCTCCACTTT.

V gene TRBV7-2 combines with J gene TRBJ2-1, with D unresolved. Germline V lookup: CDR1 SGHTA, CDR2 FQGNSA. Trimming took 7 bases from V and 0 from J, leaving 10 bases between them. The CDR3 is made up of 14 amino acids. CDR3 loop: CASIDRSSYNEQFF. In DNA form, the CDR3 reads TGTGCCAGCATCGACCGAAGCTCCTACAATGAGCAGTTCTTC.

The chain couples TRBV11-2 to TRBJ1-2; D unclear. Germline-derived CDR1 and CDR2 are SGHAT and FQNNGV. Trimming pared 1 base from V and 4 bases from J, leaving 7 bases between. CDR3 length: 13 residues. DNA of the CDR3: TGTGCCAGCAGCTTAGGAGGGATCTATGGCTACACCTTC. Translated, it gives CASSLGGIYGYTF.

CDR3 region: CASSPGGDTQYF. The CDR3 DNA follows: TGTGCCAGCAGTCCGGGCGGAGATACGCAGTATTTT. J is TRBJ2-3 and V is TRBV7-6; D is undetermined. Between the trimmed V and J ends, which lost 6 bases and 5 bases, there was a span of 9 bases. CDR1 and CDR2 from the germline V gene are SGHVS and FNYEAQ. This CDR3 spans 12 amino acids.

The rearrangement uses TRBV9 and TRBJ2-5, with TRBD2 matching over 9 bases. Germline trimming cut 0 bases from V and 1 base from J; bases unmatched to any gene: 4. This CDR3 contains 16 residues. Germline lookup yields CDR1 SGDLS and CDR2 YYNGEE. The CDR3: CASSVVPSGVQETQYF. The CDR3 DNA is TGTGCCAGCAGCGTAGTCCCTAGCGGGGTCCAAGAGACCCAGTACTTC.

This CDR3 is CASSLVASGGNTQYF. CDR3 DNA: TGTGCCAGCAGCTTAGTAGCTAGCGGAGGGAATACGCAGTATTTT. The chain recombines TRBV11-2 with TRBJ2-3, with 7 positions matching TRBD2. Germline CDR1 reads SGHAT; CDR2 reads FQNNGV. This CDR3 has 15 amino acids. J lost 7 bases, V lost 1 base, and 8 bases had no gene match.

V and J are TRBV5-6 and TRBJ1-5; D uncertain. The germline gives CDR1 SGHDT, CDR2 YYEEEE. Trimming shortened V by 0 bases and J by 7 bases, and 14 bases separated the two germline ends. The CDR3 spans 15 residues. The CDR3 sequence: CASSLGGSEWQPQHF. The CDR3 coding sequence is TGTGCCAGCAGCTTGGGCGGGAGCGAGTGGCAGCCCCAGCATTTT.

The CDR3 DNA is TGTGCCAGCAGCGAGAAGCCGGATTCACCCCTCCACTTT. Residues: CASSEKPDSPLHF. The chain combines TRBV7-3 with TRBJ1-6; D not certain. The V gene's germline CDR1 is SGHTA and CDR2 FQGTGA. The CDR3 sequence is 13 residues long. V gave up 5 bases and J gave up 8 bases, with 10 bases separating them.

The gene calls are TRBV18 and TRBJ2-5, with no clear D. The germline gives CDR1 KGHSH, CDR2 LQKENI. Trimming removed 0 bases from V and 3 bases from J, with 5 bases in between. There are 13 residues in the CDR3. This CDR3 is CASSPPGKETQYF. The CDR3, as DNA: TGTGCCAGCTCACCACCAGGGAAAGAGACCCAGTACTTC.